The entry below gives a single T cell receptor beta chain sequence along with its context. Germline V CDR1 and CDR2: GTSNPN, SVGIG (reference sequence). With 3 bases clipped from V and 0 bases from J, the junction kept 11 bases outside the gene matches. This CDR3 spans 17 amino acids. Described treatment: oral pan-JAK inhibitor, 5-10 mg twice daily. These data are taken from a study of CD8+ T cells in alopecia areata. Study-wide background: The drug, tofacitinib, lasted 6 to 18 months, followed by 6 months off drug.

Following RNA extraction, reverse transcription yielded cDNA that acted as the sequencing template. Assay used: immunoSEQ multiplex PCR; TCRdb lists only in-frame clones, some missing. The sample contains about 200,000 clones, more than 30% of which appear only once. The origin of this receptor is a human donor with alopecia areata. This chain connects TRBV30 to TRBJ1-5, with 7 bases that match TRBD1. The source material was CD4+ T cells sorted from blood, sampled at roughly week 30, from a patient treated with tofacitinib. The CDR3 spells CAWSSGTASYSNQPQHF. CDR3 bases: TGTGCCTGGAGCTCAGGGACAGCGAGTTATAGCAATCAGCCCCAGCATTTT.